This TCR beta chain was captured in a study of human CD8 memory T cell subsets. Study outcomes and limitations: Similarly high diversity was seen in stem-like memory and precursor exhausted T cells, but not in effector memory cells. When diversity was estimated with Chao1, stem-like memory T cells appeared more diverse than precursor exhausted T cells.

UMI-labeled 5' RACE generated the TCR beta libraries. As originally analysed: There were between about 2,600 and 20,000 functional CDR3 beta clonotypes held in each TCR beta library. TCRdb re-analyzed the 5' RACE reads; it lists each CDR3 protein once, without DNA. These V and J calls derive from TCRdb rather than the authors' analysis. The table gives some 5,300 distinct CDR3 sequences; the top ten clones make up 17% of it. TPEX cells were early memory CD8+ T cells (CCR7+ PD-1+ TIGIT+) that had exhausted-like traits. Enrichment for total CD8+ T cells was performed by negative magnetic separation. Per germline, CDR1 SGHVS and CDR2 FNYEAQ. The CDR3 is 16 amino acids. Concerning this clonotype itself: Antigen: not known.

The V gene is TRBV7-6, the J gene TRBJ2-5; the TRBD2 assignment by TCRdb is unverifiable without DNA. This receptor was obtained from a human donor in good health. The sample consisted of CD8+ T cells from PBMCs. The CDR3: CASRPLAGGPMETQYF.